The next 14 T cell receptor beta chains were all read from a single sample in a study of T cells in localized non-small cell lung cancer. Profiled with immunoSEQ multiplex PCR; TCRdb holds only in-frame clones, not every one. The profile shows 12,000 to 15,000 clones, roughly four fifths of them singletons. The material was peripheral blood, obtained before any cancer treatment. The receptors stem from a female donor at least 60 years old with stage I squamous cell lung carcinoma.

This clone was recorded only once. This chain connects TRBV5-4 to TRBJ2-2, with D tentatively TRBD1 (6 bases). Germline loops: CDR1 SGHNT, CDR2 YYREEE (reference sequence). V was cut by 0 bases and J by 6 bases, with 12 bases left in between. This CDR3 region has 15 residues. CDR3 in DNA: TGTGCCAGCAGCTTGGCCGTGACAGGAGCCGGGGAGCTGTTTTTT. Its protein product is CASSLAVTGAGELFF.

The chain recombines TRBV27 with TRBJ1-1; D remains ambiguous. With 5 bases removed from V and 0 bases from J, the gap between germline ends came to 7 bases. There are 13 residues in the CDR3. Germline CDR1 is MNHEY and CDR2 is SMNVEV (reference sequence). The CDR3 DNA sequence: TGTGCCAGCAGTCCACGGTTGAACACTGAAGCTTTCTTT. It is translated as CASSPRLNTEAFF.

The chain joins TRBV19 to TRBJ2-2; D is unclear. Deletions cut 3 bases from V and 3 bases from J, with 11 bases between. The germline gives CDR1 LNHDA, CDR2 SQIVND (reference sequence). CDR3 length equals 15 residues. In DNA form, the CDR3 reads TGTGCCAGTAGTATTGGGTTTGGGTACACCGGGGAGCTGTTTTTT. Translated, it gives CASSIGFGYTGELFF.

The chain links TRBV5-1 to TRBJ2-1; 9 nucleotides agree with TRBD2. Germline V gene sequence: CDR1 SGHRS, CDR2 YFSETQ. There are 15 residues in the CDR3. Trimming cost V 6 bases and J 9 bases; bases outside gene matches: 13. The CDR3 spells CASTSGDNQFGEQFF. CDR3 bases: TGCGCCAGCACTAGCGGGGATAATCAGTTCGGTGAGCAGTTCTTC.

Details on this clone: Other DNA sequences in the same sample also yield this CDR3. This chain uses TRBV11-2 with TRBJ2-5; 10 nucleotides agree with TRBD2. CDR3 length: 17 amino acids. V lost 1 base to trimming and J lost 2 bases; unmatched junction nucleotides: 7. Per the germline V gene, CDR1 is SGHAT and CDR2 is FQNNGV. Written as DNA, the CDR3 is TGTGCCAGCAGCTTAGGGGCTAGCGGGGGCCAACAAGAGACCCAGTACTTC. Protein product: CASSLGASGGQQETQYF.

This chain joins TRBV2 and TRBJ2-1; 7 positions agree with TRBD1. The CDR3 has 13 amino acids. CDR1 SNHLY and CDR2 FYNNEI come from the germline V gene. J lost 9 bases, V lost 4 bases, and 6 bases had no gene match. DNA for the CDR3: TGTGCCAGCAGTGCCGAACAGGGGTCTGAGCAGTTCTTC. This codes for CASSAEQGSEQFF.

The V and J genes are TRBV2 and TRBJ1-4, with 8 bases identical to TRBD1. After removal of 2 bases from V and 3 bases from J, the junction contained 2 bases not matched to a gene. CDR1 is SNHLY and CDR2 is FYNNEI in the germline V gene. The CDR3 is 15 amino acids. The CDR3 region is CASSEQGASNEKLFF. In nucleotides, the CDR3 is TGTGCCAGCAGTGAACAGGGGGCGTCTAATGAAAAACTGTTTTTT.

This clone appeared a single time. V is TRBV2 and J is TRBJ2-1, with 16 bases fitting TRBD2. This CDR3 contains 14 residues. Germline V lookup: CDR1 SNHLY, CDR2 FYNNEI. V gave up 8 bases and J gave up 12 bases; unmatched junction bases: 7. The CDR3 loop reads CASVPGLAGGRQFF. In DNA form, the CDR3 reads TGTGCCAGCGTCCCGGGACTAGCGGGAGGGCGGCAGTTCTTC.

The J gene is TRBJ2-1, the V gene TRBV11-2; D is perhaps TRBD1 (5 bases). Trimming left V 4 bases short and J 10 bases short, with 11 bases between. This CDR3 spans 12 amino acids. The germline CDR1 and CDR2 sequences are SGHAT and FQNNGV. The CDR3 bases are TGTGCCAGCAGCTCTTGGGGCGAGGAGCAGTTCTTC. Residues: CASSSWGEEQFF. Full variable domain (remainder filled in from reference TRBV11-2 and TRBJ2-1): EAGVAQSPRYKIIEKRQSVAFWCNPISGHATLYWYQQILGQGPKLLIQFQNNGVVDDSQLPKDRFSAERLKGVDSTLKIQPAKLEDSAVYLCASSSWGEEQFFGPGTRLTVL.

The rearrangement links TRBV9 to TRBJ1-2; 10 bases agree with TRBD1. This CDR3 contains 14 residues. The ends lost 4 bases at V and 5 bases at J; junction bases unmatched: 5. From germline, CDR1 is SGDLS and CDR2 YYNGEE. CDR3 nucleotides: TGTGCCAGCAGCACAGGGACAGGGGAATATGGCTACACCTTC. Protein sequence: CASSTGTGEYGYTF. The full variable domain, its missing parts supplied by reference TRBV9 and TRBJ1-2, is DSGVTQTPKHLITATGQRVTLRCSPRSGDLSVYWYQQSLDQGLQFLIQYYNGEERAKGNILERFSAQQFPDLHSELNLSSLELGDSALYFCASSTGTGEYGYTFGSGTRLTVV.

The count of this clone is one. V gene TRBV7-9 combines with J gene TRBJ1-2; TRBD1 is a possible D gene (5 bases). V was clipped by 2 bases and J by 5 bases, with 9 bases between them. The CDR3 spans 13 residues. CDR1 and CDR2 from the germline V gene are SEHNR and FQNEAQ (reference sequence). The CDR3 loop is CASSLREGYGYTF. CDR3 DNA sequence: TGTGCCAGCAGCTTACGCGAGGGGTATGGCTACACCTTC.

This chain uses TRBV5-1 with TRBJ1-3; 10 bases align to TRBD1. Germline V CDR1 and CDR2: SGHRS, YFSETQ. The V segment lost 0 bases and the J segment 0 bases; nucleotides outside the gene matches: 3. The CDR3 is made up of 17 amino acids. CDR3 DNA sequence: TGCGCCAGCAGCTTGGGGACAGGGGGGAGCTCTGGAAACACCATATATTTT. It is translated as CASSLGTGGSSGNTIYF.

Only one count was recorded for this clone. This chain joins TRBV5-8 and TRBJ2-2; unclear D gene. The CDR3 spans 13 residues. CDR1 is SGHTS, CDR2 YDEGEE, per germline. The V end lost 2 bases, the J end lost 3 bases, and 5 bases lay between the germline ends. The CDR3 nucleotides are TGTGCCAGCAGCTTCCAGGACACCGGGGAGCTGTTTTTT. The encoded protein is CASSFQDTGELFF.

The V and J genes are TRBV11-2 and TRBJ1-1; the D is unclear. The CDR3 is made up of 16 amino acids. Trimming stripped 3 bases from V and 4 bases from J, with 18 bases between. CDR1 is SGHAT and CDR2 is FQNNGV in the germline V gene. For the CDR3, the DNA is TGTGCCAGCAGCTTTTATGAGGAACTCGAGGGCACTGAAGCTTTCTTT. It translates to CASSFYEELEGTEAFF.